This T cell receptor beta chain was identified in a study of cytomegalovirus exposure and HLA in healthy donors. Study-level results: A later analysis linked a missense variant in DCLRE1C to the trimming of TCR beta V and J genes.

Primers: 60 Vbeta forward and 13 Jbeta reverse. Original processing methods: Tens of millions of unique TCR beta chains, about 11 million of them shared, were counted by a later analysis. The protocol was immunoSEQ multiplex PCR, while the TCRdb copy is restricted to in-frame clones and leaves out a portion. The DNA was the basis for D and trimming; V, J and clone size are from that table. The table has approximately 82,000 clones, approximately 60% seen once. In nominal health when sampled, donors likely had unrecorded immune exposures nonetheless. This CDR3 is built from 13 residues. Trimming stripped 6 bases from V and 4 bases from J, with 12 bases between. Germline V gene sequence: CDR1 MRHNA, CDR2 SNTAGT. Details on this clone: Its antigen is currently unknown.

The sample was PBMCs. This TCR was recovered from a woman in her 30s in good health and CMV-seropositive. The gene calls are TRBV6-4 and TRBJ1-2; the D gene is possibly TRBD1 (6 bases). CDR3 loop: CASSAKQGYGYTF. The CDR3 coding sequence is TGTGCCAGCAGCGCTAAACAGGGCTATGGCTACACCTTC.